This T cell receptor (beta chain) was recorded in a study of blood T cell repertoires in COVID-19. Looked up from germline, CDR1 is SGHTA and CDR2 is FQGNSA. The CDR3 spans 14 residues. V lost 0 bases to trimming and J lost 11 bases, with 16 bases between them. This table comes from immunoSEQ multiplex PCR, and its TCRdb copy is limited to in-frame clones, with some not included. The table lists 88,000 or so clones, around four fifths of them singletons. This sequence was found in a human donor in a cohort sampled during active COVID-19. The sample consisted of peripheral blood. The chain is built from TRBV7-2 and TRBJ1-1, with D uncertain. The CDR3 DNA reads TGTGCCAGCAGCTTAGCATTCCCAGGAGGCAGCGCTTTCTTT. Encoded protein: CASSLAFPGGSAFF.